The 21 T cell receptor beta chains in this list originate from one sample, sequenced in a study of T cells in localized non-small cell lung cancer (TCRdb year 2020). The library was generated by the immunoSEQ multiplex PCR assay. In its TCRdb copy, this immuneACCESS table keeps in-frame sequences only and misses some clones. Where compared with another copy, unresolved V genes explain less than half of these, and the others have no known cause. The sample data list 75,000 to 90,000 clones, and approximately 84% of these were observed just once. Approximately 2.8% of the sample comes from the top ten. Sequences were derived from peripheral blood, sampled before any cancer treatment. The receptors were gathered from a man aged 40 to 69 with stage I lung adenocarcinoma.

V gene TRBV7-2 combines with J gene TRBJ2-7; 9 positions match TRBD1. From germline, CDR1 is SGHTA and CDR2 FQGNSA. V gave up 4 bases and J gave up 3 bases; unmatched junction bases: 7. The CDR3 has 15 amino acids. CDR3 protein: CASSSRQGVNYEQYF. The CDR3 DNA is TGTGCCAGCAGCTCTCGACAGGGGGTAAACTACGAGCAGTACTTC.

V gene TRBV6-5 combines with J gene TRBJ2-7; D gene unclear. This CDR3 comprises 14 residues. V was shortened by 2 bases and J by 0 bases, with 8 bases between the two germline ends. Germline V gene lookup returns CDR1 MNHEY and CDR2 SVGAGI. The CDR3 DNA reads as TGTGCCAGCAGTTACGACTTAGCCTCCTACGAGCAGTACTTC. It specifies CASSYDLASYEQYF.

This chain links TRBV10-3 with TRBJ2-3; TRBD2 aligns across 11 bases. This CDR3 has 21 residues. Germline V gene lookup returns CDR1 ENHRY and CDR2 SYGVKD. V was clipped by 2 bases and J by 1 base; unmatched bases: 17. CDR3 DNA sequence: TGTGCCATCAGTGAGCGCATCGGACTAGCGGGCGCCTCTCCTCGCACAGATACGCAGTATTTT. Translating it yields CAISERIGLAGASPRTDTQYF.

The gene calls are TRBV10-1 and TRBJ2-4, with D tentatively TRBD1 or TRBD2 (5 bases each). V was trimmed by 9 bases and J by 9 bases, leaving 24 bases between them. In germline, CDR1 is WNHNN, CDR2 SYGVQD (reference sequence). CDR3 length equals 15 residues. CDR3 sequence reads: CARQRGREGLGIQYF. DNA for the CDR3: TGCGCCAGGCAACGGGGCAGGGAAGGTTTAGGCATTCAGTACTTC.

V is TRBV7-9 and J is TRBJ2-5; D is uncertain. Germline loops: CDR1 SEHNR, CDR2 FQNEAQ (reference sequence). This CDR3 is built from 15 residues. V lost 5 bases and J 2 bases, leaving 15 bases between the germline ends. CDR3 coding DNA: TGTGCCAGCAGCCTCATGGCAGGTTATCAAGAGACCCAGTACTTC. Its protein is CASSLMAGYQETQYF.

This chain connects TRBV6-1 to TRBJ2-2, with D tentatively TRBD1 or TRBD2 (5 bases each). The germline V gene has CDR1 MNHNS and CDR2 SASEGT. The CDR3 has 14 amino acids. The V end lost 8 bases, the J end lost 3 bases, and 13 bases lay between the germline ends. The CDR3 DNA sequence: TGTGCCAGCCGCCGGGACCTCCACACCGGGGAGCTGTTTTTT. Its protein is CASRRDLHTGELFF.

This rearrangement joins TRBV5-1 to TRBJ2-7; 10 bases agree with TRBD2. V lost 4 bases to trimming and J lost 7 bases; unmatched junction nucleotides: 11. The CDR3 length is 15 residues. The germline V gene has CDR1 SGHRS and CDR2 YFSETQ. The CDR3 region has the DNA TGCGCCAGCAGCCGATGGACTAGCGGAGGTGGAGAGCAGTACTTC. It specifies CASSRWTSGGGEQYF.

This chain links TRBV7-9 with TRBJ2-3, with D possibly being TRBD2 (6 bases). The germline V gene encodes CDR1 SEHNR and CDR2 FQNEAQ (reference sequence). The V end was cut by 8 bases, the J end by 1 base, with 13 bases between. The CDR3 runs to 14 residues. The CDR3 sequence: CASPVAEGTDTQYF. As DNA, the CDR3 is TGTGCCAGCCCAGTAGCGGAGGGCACAGATACGCAGTATTTT.

By proportion, this clone is medium-sized (0.01 to 0.1%). The chain has TRBV10-2 and TRBJ2-5, with TRBD2 identical over 12 bases. This CDR3 comprises 16 residues. CDR1 and CDR2 (germline): WSHSY, SAAADI. V shed 3 bases, J shed 5 bases, and the junction held 7 bases outside the gene matches. CDR3 amino acids: CASSDFGLAGSETQYF. The CDR3 DNA sequence: TGCGCCAGCAGTGATTTCGGACTAGCGGGGAGCGAGACCCAGTACTTC.

The chain links TRBV7-2 to TRBJ2-2; possible D gene TRBD1, 5 bases. The CDR3 sequence is 14 residues long. The germline V gene encodes CDR1 SGHTA and CDR2 FQGNSA. The ends were cut back, 5 bases at V and 6 bases at J, with 13 bases in the middle. The CDR3, as DNA: TGTGCCAGCAGCCTCTCCTCAGGGCCCGGGGAGCTGTTTTTT. Encoded protein: CASSLSSGPGELFF.

The sample holds one count of this clone. The V call is TRBV28, the J call TRBJ1-2; a weak D match, TRBD1 (6 bases). The V end was cut by 6 bases, the J end by 3 bases, with 14 bases between. Germline loops: CDR1 MDHEN, CDR2 SYDVKM. The length of the CDR3 is 14 residues. CDR3: CASSLGGLDYGYTF. As DNA, the CDR3 is TGTGCCAGCAGCCTAGGGGGTCTCGACTATGGCTACACCTTC.

The rearrangement uses TRBV5-6 and TRBJ1-5; 9 bases agree with TRBD1. The CDR3 consists of 16 residues. V lost 5 bases to trimming and J lost 3 bases; unmatched junction nucleotides: 9. The germline V gene has CDR1 SGHDT and CDR2 YYEEEE. The chain's CDR3 is CASRLTGGADNQPQHF. The DNA for the CDR3 is TGTGCCAGCAGACTAACAGGGGGCGCGGACAATCAGCCCCAGCATTTT.

The chain joins TRBV27 to TRBJ2-1, with 7 bases that match TRBD2. The V segment lost 1 base and the J segment 0 bases; nucleotides outside the gene matches: 12. This CDR3 is 19 amino acids long. The V gene's germline CDR1 is MNHEY and CDR2 SMNVEV (reference sequence). The CDR3 coding sequence is TGTGCCAGCAGTTTATACCCCCCCCAGCGGGGACTCTCCTACAATGAGCAGTTCTTC. Residues: CASSLYPPQRGLSYNEQFF.

V gene TRBV7-3 combines with J gene TRBJ2-1; tentative D call: TRBD2 (5 bases). The CDR3 covers 16 residues. Trimming removed 5 bases from V and 2 bases from J, with 16 bases in between. Germline CDR1 reads SGHTA; CDR2 reads FQGTGA. The CDR3 spells CASSGTISGTYNEQFF. DNA of the CDR3: TGTGCCAGCAGCGGCACGATTTCCGGGACCTACAATGAGCAGTTCTTC.

The V call is TRBV6-1, the J call TRBJ2-1; D gene ambiguous. The V gene lost 7 bases and the J gene lost 0 bases, with 13 bases spanning the gap. CDR3 length equals 15 residues. The germline V gene encodes CDR1 MNHNS and CDR2 SASEGT. Written as DNA, the CDR3 is TGTGCCAGCAAGGCTACCCCGAGCTCCTACAATGAGCAGTTCTTC. Translated: CASKATPSSYNEQFF.

The V call is TRBV7-9, the J call TRBJ2-1, with 11 bases that match TRBD2. The CDR3 consists of 16 residues. Trimming took 5 bases from V and 8 from J; bases not matched to a gene: 11. In germline, CDR1 is SEHNR, CDR2 FQNEAQ (reference sequence). The CDR3 nucleotides are TGTGCCAGCAGCCCTTGGAGTAGCGGGGGGGCCTATGAGCAGTTCTTC. Amino acids: CASSPWSSGGAYEQFF.

The chain recombines TRBV28 with TRBJ2-7; 10 bases align to TRBD1. The CDR3 contains 14 residues. Germline assignment: CDR1 MDHEN and CDR2 SYDVKM. V lost 5 bases, J lost 6 bases, and 7 bases stayed unmatched. CDR3: CASSIRDRGGEQYF. The CDR3 region has the DNA TGTGCCAGCAGTATCCGGGACAGGGGTGGCGAGCAGTACTTC.

J is TRBJ2-7 and V is TRBV7-8; D may be TRBD1 or TRBD2 (6 bases each). This CDR3 region has 15 residues. Germline V gene data show CDR1 as SGHVS and CDR2 as FQNEAQ. V lost 5 bases and J 3 bases, leaving 17 bases between the germline ends. For the CDR3, the DNA is TGTGCCAGCAGCCCCGGGCGGGACAACCTCTACGAGCAGTACTTC. Amino acid sequence: CASSPGRDNLYEQYF.

The chain is built from TRBV7-3 and TRBJ1-2; tentatively, D is TRBD1 (5 bases). V gave up 5 bases and J gave up 8 bases, with 21 bases separating them. CDR1 is SGHTA and CDR2 is FQGTGA in the germline V gene. The CDR3 runs 15 residues. The CDR3 loop reads CASSPYGGVRGGYTF. In DNA, the CDR3 is TGTGCCAGCAGCCCTTATGGGGGAGTAAGGGGCGGCTACACCTTC.

The chain carries TRBV30 and TRBJ2-5; 8 bases line up with TRBD2. The J call is doubtful: the DNA matches TRBJ2-7 better. CDR1 and CDR2 (germline): GTSNPN, SVGIG (reference sequence). This CDR3 contains 14 residues. CDR3 coding DNA: TGTGCCTGGAGTGTAGCGGGAGCCTCCTACGAGCAGTACTTC. Residues: CAWSVAGASYEQYF.

This rearrangement joins TRBV28 to TRBJ2-2, with D uncertain. Trimming took 8 bases from V and 0 from J, leaving 10 bases between them. This CDR3 comprises 14 residues. Germline V CDR1 and CDR2: MDHEN, SYDVKM. The CDR3 loop reads CASVKPTNTGELFF. The DNA of the CDR3 is TGTGCCAGCGTCAAACCAACGAACACCGGGGAGCTGTTTTTT.